The present TCR beta chain was sequenced within a study of blood T cell repertoires in COVID-19. For the study at large: Both acute and convalescent COVID-19 samples were obtained from the United States, Italy and Spain.

Two negative PCRs, clearance, or symptom resolution characterized the recovered Cohort 3 donors. In the original analysis: Reference gene primer amplification gave nucleated cell count estimates. The table came from immunoSEQ multiplex PCR; TCRdb's copy has only in-frame clones and leaves some out. Clone size and the V and J calls come from that table; the DNA yielded D and trimming. The sample includes fewer than 200,000 clones, 70% to 85% of them seen just once. The ends were cut back, 4 bases at V and 2 bases at J, with 14 bases in the middle. From germline, CDR1 is LGHNA and CDR2 YNFKEQ. CDR3 length: 15 residues. The sample holds a few counts of this clone.

The TCR originated in a woman in her fifties or sixties who had recovered from COVID-19. Sequencing was carried out using PBMCs or T cells enriched from blood (not recorded which). This rearrangement joins TRBV4-2 to TRBJ1-1; unclear D gene. CDR3 sequence (DNA): TGTGCCAGCAGCCCCAGGACTGGAGAAAACACTGAAGCTTTCTTT. It is translated as CASSPRTGENTEAFF.